This T cell receptor beta chain was observed in a study of shared clonotypes between healthy human individuals. Overall study findings and caveats: When compared with the clonotypes that were shared by all four sorted-subset donors, the non-shared clonotypes turned out to have lower generation probabilities.

Details on this clone: Antigen: not known.

Partitioning of CD4+ cells yielded a CD45RA+ naive subset and a CD45RA-negative memory subset. Trimming pared 3 bases from V and 2 bases from J, leaving 12 bases between. Germline V gene data show CDR1 as SEHNR and CDR2 as FQNEAQ (reference sequence). This CDR3 contains 15 residues. Assay: immunoSEQ multiplex PCR; the TCRdb copy retains only in-frame clones and omits some. Of over a million clones detected, roughly 70% appear once; the ten largest clones hold about 1.5%. The chain joins TRBV7-9 to TRBJ2-3; D is possibly TRBD1 (7 bases). The sample was memory CD4+ T cells sorted from blood. As to subset: CD45RA-negative fraction. The TCR was taken from a young man in good health. The CDR3, as DNA: TGTGCCAGCAGCTTTGGCGGGACAGTCACAGATACGCAGTATTTT. Translated, it gives CASSFGGTVTDTQYF.